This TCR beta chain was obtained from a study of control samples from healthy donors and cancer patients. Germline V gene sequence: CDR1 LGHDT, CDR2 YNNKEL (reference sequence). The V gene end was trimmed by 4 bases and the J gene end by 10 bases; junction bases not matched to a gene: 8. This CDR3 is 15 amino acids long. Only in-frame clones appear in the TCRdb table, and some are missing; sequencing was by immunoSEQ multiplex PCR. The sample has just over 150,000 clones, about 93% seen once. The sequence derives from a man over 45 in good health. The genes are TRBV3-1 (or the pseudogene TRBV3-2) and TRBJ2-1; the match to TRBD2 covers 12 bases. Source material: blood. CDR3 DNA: TGTGCCAGCAGCCTTGGACTAGCGGGAAGTTCCGAGCAGTTCTTC. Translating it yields CASSLGLAGSSEQFF.